A selection of T cell receptor beta chains follows, all from one sample in a study of cytomegalovirus exposure and HLA in healthy donors. Generated by immunoSEQ multiplex PCR, the TCRdb table keeps only in-frame clones and is missing some. This table holds 150,000 to 200,000 clones, more than 75% found once. Material for sequencing was PBMCs. The receptors here all came from a woman younger than 45 in good health and CMV-seronegative. Each CDR3 is given with its conserved first and last residue. The order of the fields is CDR3 protein, CDR3 DNA, V gene, D gene, J gene, clone size. A D gene is named only where the DNA matches it firmly. Not all rows give a size; the values are once, few, many and, for expanded clones, a class.

CASRPSFRGGARSTDTQYF TGTGCCAGCAGGCCAAGTTTCCGGGGGGGGGCCCGGAGCACAGATACGCAGTATTTT TRBV5-4 TRBD2 TRBJ2-3 .
CASSQEWGSGVPQGIYGYTF TGCGCCAGCAGCCAAGAATGGGGAAGCGGGGTTCCCCAGGGGATTTATGGCTACACCTTC TRBV4-3 . TRBJ1-2 .
CASGSEGVSYEQYF TGTGCCAGCGGCAGCGAAGGGGTCTCCTACGAGCAGTACTTC TRBV2 . TRBJ2-7 once
CARTGGGYEQYF TGTGCCAGAACAGGGGGCGGCTACGAGCAGTACTTC TRBV30 TRBD1 TRBJ2-7 .
CASGGWGSPRNQPQHF TGTGCCAGCGGCGGGTGGGGTAGCCCTCGCAATCAGCCCCAGCATTTT TRBV2 . TRBJ1-5 .
CASSLGTEGNTIYF TGTGCCAGCAGTTTAGGGACAGAAGGAAACACCATATATTTT TRBV2 TRBD1 TRBJ1-3 .
CSATYGEQYF TGCAGTGCTACTTACGGCGAGCAGTACTTC TRBV20-1 . TRBJ2-7 .
CASSPGTGATNEKLFF TGTGCCAGCTCACCAGGTACAGGGGCAACTAATGAAAAACTGTTTTTT TRBV18 TRBD1 TRBJ1-4 .
CASSQDRGRNQPQHF TGTGCCAGCAGCCAGGACAGGGGGAGAAATCAGCCCCAGCATTTT TRBV6-1 TRBD1 TRBJ1-5 .
CASSLVRRDFYGYTF TGTGCCAGCAGCTTAGTCAGACGGGATTTTTATGGCTACACCTTC TRBV11-2 . TRBJ1-2 few
CASGDSHSPLHF TGTGCCAGTGGGGACAGTCATTCACCCCTCCACTTT TRBV19 TRBD1 TRBJ1-6 .
CASSLGQGDGTDTQYF TGTGCTAGCAGCTTAGGGCAGGGGGACGGCACAGATACGCAGTATTTT TRBV7-7 TRBD1 TRBJ2-3 .
CASSESRGSRTGELFF TGTGCCAGCAGTGAGTCCAGGGGGAGTCGCACCGGGGAGCTGTTTTTT TRBV25-1 TRBD1 TRBJ2-2 .
CASSLEAGGSPLHF TGTGCCAGCTCCCTAGAGGCCGGTGGGTCACCCCTCCACTTT TRBV6-5 . TRBJ1-6 .
CASSFPRDRGGDEQYF TGTGCCAGCAGTTTCCCCCGGGACAGGGGAGGCGACGAGCAGTACTTC TRBV6-5 TRBD1 TRBJ2-7 .
CASTPEPGGVFGGYTF TGTGCCAGCACTCCAGAGCCGGGAGGGGTATTTGGTGGCTACACCTTC TRBV2 . TRBJ1-2 once
CASSHMSSYNEQFF TGTGCCAGTAGTCATATGAGCTCCTACAATGAGCAGTTCTTC TRBV19 . TRBJ2-1 .
CASSAPSTGMSEAFF TGTGCCAGCAGCGCCCCTTCCACAGGGATGTCTGAAGCTTTCTTT TRBV9 . TRBJ1-1 .
CASAFQGFNEKLFF TGTGCCAGCGCTTTCCAGGGATTTAATGAAAAACTGTTTTTT TRBV27 . TRBJ1-4 .
CSVDPPPNEQFF TGCAGCGTTGACCCCCCCCCGAATGAGCAGTTCTTC TRBV29-1 . TRBJ2-1 .
CASSLGAGEAFF TGTGCCAGCAGCTTGGGGGCAGGTGAAGCTTTCTTT TRBV5-6 . TRBJ1-1 .
CASSRGTGGVEQFF TGTGCCAGCAGCCGGGGGACGGGGGGGGTTGAGCAGTTCTTC TRBV4-2 TRBD2 TRBJ2-1 .
CASSFADYPGANVLTF TGTGCCAGCAGCTTCGCGGACTATCCTGGGGCCAACGTCCTGACTTTC TRBV9 . TRBJ2-6 .